The entry below describes one T cell receptor (beta chain). Its antigen target is currently unknown. No base quality values were provided; no much bigger clone lies one nucleotide off. Participants in the prospective study were enrolled through a virtual design, were aged about 18 to 100 years, and lived in 24 United States geographic areas. In the prospective study, cohorts were assigned on the basis of participant-reported clinical history obtained from a screening survey and a study questionnaire. Exposed participants had been in contact with someone with a PCR-confirmed or clinician-diagnosed COVID-19 case within 2 weeks of study entry. In the prospective study, mobile phlebotomists collected whole blood, serum and a nasopharyngeal or oropharyngeal swab from each participant. Additional blood draws and questionnaires over an approximately 2-month period could optionally be provided by prospective study participants. Prospective study blood samples were shipped either frozen or at room temperature before DNA extraction.

The sample originates from a study of blood T cell repertoires in COVID-19 (dated by TCRdb to 2018 to 2020). Looking at the study overall: Collaborator samples came from the United States, Italy and Spain and covered acute and convalescent phases of COVID-19. The material from the prospective study consisted of cDNA or gDNA derived from T cells, B-cell-depleted T cells, or PBMCs. The dataset comprised deeply sampled blood TCRbeta repertoires from subjects exposed to, actively infected with, or recovered from COVID-19. The repertoires were released in a freely available public database meant as a resource for research on the immune response to SARS-CoV-2. Samples were obtained from the ongoing ImmuneRACE study (first 160 participants) and from approximately 1,200 subjects provided by 6 global collaborators. Sample metadata almost always included a de-identified subject ID, COVID-19 status, age in years and sex. Where available, HLA class I and class II types were obtained from metadata supplied by the sample provider rather than from assay-based typing.

Findings and caveats that apply to the study as a whole: How much clinical and demographic metadata was included differed by source and by participant, and the metadata was provided uncurated.

TCRbeta CDR3 regions were amplified from genomic DNA by means of the immunoSEQ Assay, a bias-controlled multiplex PCR. The source study handled its data this way. Within the assay, amplification of reference gene primers was used to estimate how many nucleated cells each sample contained. To quantify the absolute abundance of each unique TCRbeta CDR3 rearrangement, sequence reads were collapsed and filtered. For each sample, productive Simpson clonality was calculated by taking the square root of Simpson's diversity index across productive rearrangements. Here the immuneACCESS table is served through TCRdb, limited to in-frame sequences with V and J called. Missing clones are a known gap in these copies; in checked studies unresolved V genes cover under half, and the rest lacks a known reason. V and J calls and clone size are given by that table; D and trimming were obtained from the DNA. Across this sample there are under 250,000 clones, with approximately 88% seen only once. The biggest ten clones account for more than 3% of the sample.

The specimen sequenced was PBMCs or T cells enriched from blood (not recorded which). This clonotype was sampled from a woman under 40 who had been exposed to COVID-19.

Here the CDR3 is given as CASSVDAGVKNEQFF. The DNA sequence is as follows: TGTGCCAGCAGCGTAGATGCGGGAGTTAAAAATGAGCAGTTCTTC. This sequence uses TRBV9 and TRBJ2-1, with 7 bases in between that match TRBD2. The CDR3 spans 15 residues, from the cysteine through the phenylalanine. Just CDR3 DNA is preserved here, 45 bases in frame from base 1. Based on the germline V gene, the CDR1 and CDR2 sequences are SGDLS and YYNGEE. Trimming removed 0 bases from V and 7 bases from J; the gene matches leave 7 bases unexplained.